The sequence of this TCR beta chain was determined in a study of blood T cell repertoires in COVID-19. Clones were sequenced by immunoSEQ multiplex PCR, and TCRdb holds only the in-frame ones, with some missing. This sample carries 150,000 to 200,000 clones, 79% of them seen once, and the ten largest clones take around 15%. V lost 3 bases and J 1 base, leaving 10 bases between the germline ends. The CDR3 runs to 15 residues. CDR1 is MDHEN and CDR2 is SYDVKM in the germline V gene. The gene calls are TRBV28 and TRBJ2-4; no firm D call. The specimen was peripheral blood. The source is a man in his fifties or sixties with active or convalescent COVID-19. The CDR3, as DNA: TGTGCCAGCAGTTTCACTCTTTTCGCCAAAAACATTCAGTACTTC. Protein: CASSFTLFAKNIQYF.